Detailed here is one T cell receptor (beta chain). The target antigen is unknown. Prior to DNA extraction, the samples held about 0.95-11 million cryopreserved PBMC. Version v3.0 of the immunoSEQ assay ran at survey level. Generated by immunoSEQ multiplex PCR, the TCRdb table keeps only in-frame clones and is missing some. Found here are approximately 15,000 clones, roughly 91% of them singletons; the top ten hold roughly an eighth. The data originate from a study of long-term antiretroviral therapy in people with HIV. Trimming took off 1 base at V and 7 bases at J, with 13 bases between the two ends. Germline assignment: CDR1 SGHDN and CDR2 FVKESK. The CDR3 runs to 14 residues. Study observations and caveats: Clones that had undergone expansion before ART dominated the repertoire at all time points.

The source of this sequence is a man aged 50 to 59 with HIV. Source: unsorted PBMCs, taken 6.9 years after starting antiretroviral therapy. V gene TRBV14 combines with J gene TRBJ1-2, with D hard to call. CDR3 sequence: CASSQALVYGGYTF. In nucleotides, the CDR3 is TGTGCCAGCAGCCAAGCGCTAGTATACGGTGGCTACACCTTC.